Here is one TCR beta chain with its context. Its antigen remains unidentified. The data are from a study of a mutant IDH1 vaccine in newly diagnosed glioma. The CDR3 contains 15 residues. Germline V gene data show CDR1 as ENHRY and CDR2 as SYGVKD. J gave up 3 bases and V 5 bases, and 6 bases lay outside the gene matches. Using immunoSEQ multiplex PCR, the repertoire was profiled, and TCRdb retains in-frame clones only, with some absent. The sample carries 45,000 to 65,000 clones, approximately 79% recorded once. Time point specified: week 5, during vaccination. Alongside topical imiquimod, each dose of vaccine comprised 300 ug of mutant IDH1 20-mer peptide.

This specimen consisted of PBMCs, obtained from a glioma patient whose treatment included an IDH1 peptide vaccine. This chain uses TRBV10-3 with TRBJ2-2, with TRBD1 matching over 7 bases. This sequence originates from a woman aged 18-29 years with glioma. Some clones in this sample may be carry-over from other donors' samples. This chain's CDR3 is CAISPRGRDTGELFF. CDR3 nucleotide sequence: TGTGCCATCAGTCCAAGGGGGCGCGACACCGGGGAGCTGTTTTTT.